What follows are 22 T cell receptor beta chains derived from one specimen sequenced in a study of T cells after yellow fever vaccination. Each CDR3 protein gets one entry after TCRdb re-called the 5' RACE reads with MiXCR. The sample has some 560,000 distinct CDR3 sequences, approximately 21% seen once. Sequenced here: PBMCs, sampled 15 days after the yellow fever booster vaccination. Source of these receptors: a man younger than 40 who received the YFV17D yellow fever vaccine.

This sequence joins TRBV7-6 and TRBJ2-1, with 9 positions matching TRBD2. CDR3 length equals 13 residues. Germline loops: CDR1 SGHVS, CDR2 FNYEAQ. J gave up 15 bases and V 5 bases, and 11 bases lay outside the gene matches. Here the CDR3 reads CASSRDGTSPWFF. For the CDR3, the DNA is TGTGCCAGCAGCCGAGACGGGACTAGCCCCTGGTTCTTC.

CDR3 sequence: CASSLGRPAVTGGELFF. In DNA, the CDR3 is TGTGCCAGCAGCTTAGGCAGGCCGGCGGTTACAGGCGGGGAGCTGTTTTTT. This chain joins TRBV7-2 and TRBJ2-2; possible D gene TRBD1, 5 bases. This CDR3 spans 17 amino acids. CDR1 is SGHTA, CDR2 FQGNSA, per germline. Trimming stripped 1 base from V and 7 bases from J, with 19 bases between.

The chain uses TRBV20-1 and TRBJ2-5; possibly TRBD2 for D (5 bases). The CDR3 totals 14 residues. CDR1 and CDR2 (germline): DFQATT, SNEGSKA (reference sequence). Trimming left V 6 bases short and J 3 bases short, with 17 bases between. The DNA of the CDR3 is TGCAGTGCCACAACTGAAAGCGGAGAAGAGACCCAGTACTTC. Encoded protein: CSATTESGEETQYF.

In its sample, this clonotype was seen a few times. The V and J genes are TRBV5-5 and TRBJ1-4; no definite D call. With 1 base removed from V and 2 bases from J, the gap between germline ends came to 9 bases. Per the germline V gene, CDR1 is SGHKS and CDR2 is YYEKEE (reference sequence). CDR3 length: 15 amino acids. The CDR3 spells CASSLTDETNEKLFF. Written as DNA, the CDR3 is TGTGCCAGCAGCTTGACGGACGAGACTAATGAAAAACTGTTTTTT.

The chain employs TRBV12-3 or TRBV12-4 and TRBJ2-3; the D gene is possibly TRBD2 (5 bases). V shed 6 bases and J shed 6 bases, with 16 bases lying between them. This CDR3 is 14 amino acids long. For the CDR3, the DNA is TGTGCCAGCAGCCCTAGCTTTTCCGGTGATACGCAGTATTTT. Protein product: CASSPSFSGDTQYF.

CDR3: CASSLDLEGPGLSYEQYF. For the CDR3, the DNA is TGTGCCAGCAGCTTAGATCTTGAAGGGCCGGGACTCTCCTACGAGCAGTACTTC. V and J are TRBV11-2 and TRBJ2-7; a weak D match, TRBD2 (6 bases). The V gene's germline CDR1 is SGHAT and CDR2 FQNNGV. CDR3 size: 18 residues. The ends were cut back, 0 bases at V and 0 bases at J, with 18 bases in the middle. The full variable domain, in which reference TRBV11-2 and TRBJ2-7 provide the parts outside the CDR3, is EAGVAQSPRYKIIEKRQSVAFWCNPISGHATLYWYQQILGQGPKLLIQFQNNGVVDDSQLPKDRFSAERLKGVDSTLKIQPAKLEDSAVYLCASSLDLEGPGLSYEQYFGPGTRLTVT.

This clonotype came up a few times. This chain uses TRBV18 with TRBJ2-1; TRBD2 agrees at 9 bases. The CDR3 has 15 residues. Germline V gene sequence: CDR1 KGHSH, CDR2 LQKENI. Unmatched junction bases numbered 10, after V lost 4 bases and J lost 9 bases. CDR3 sequence (DNA): TGTGCCAGCTCACAGGATAGCGGGAGTGGGGTTGAGCAGTTCTTC. Protein sequence: CASSQDSGSGVEQFF.

This clonotype was recorded a few times. The chain recombines TRBV5-1 with TRBJ1-2, with 9 bases that match TRBD1. V was pared by 4 bases and J by 9 bases, with 4 bases of the junction left unmatched. This CDR3 is built from 12 residues. The germline gives CDR1 SGHRS, CDR2 YFSETQ. The CDR3 spells CASSPGQGSYTF. The CDR3 DNA is TGCGCCAGCAGCCCGGGACAGGGTAGCTACACCTTC.

This clonotype was counted ten times or more. The rearrangement links TRBV29-1 to TRBJ2-2, with D possibly matching TRBD1 (5 bases). The CDR3 has 13 amino acids. Germline CDR1 reads SQVTM; CDR2 reads ANQGSEA. Trimming removed 7 bases from V and 1 base from J, with 10 bases in between. In nucleotides, the CDR3 is TGCAGCGGCCTTACAGGGAACACCGGGGAGCTGTTTTTT. This gives the protein CSGLTGNTGELFF.

This clonotype appeared a few times. This rearrangement joins TRBV29-1 to TRBJ2-3; possible D gene TRBD2, 5 bases. Germline loops: CDR1 SQVTM, CDR2 ANQGSEA. With 8 bases removed from V and 1 base from J, the gap between germline ends came to 10 bases. The CDR3 spans 12 residues. Here the CDR3 reads CSTSSGTDTQYF. In DNA, the CDR3 is TGCAGCACCAGTAGCGGCACAGATACGCAGTATTTT.

A remark on this clonotype: An end of the junction does not agree with germline; a read error may underlie this. The rearrangement joins TRBV18 to TRBJ2-2, with TRBD2 identical over 9 bases. Per the germline V gene, CDR1 is KGHSH and CDR2 is LQKENI. This CDR3 has 17 amino acids. This chain's CDR3 is CVSSPAAGGLHTGELFF. CDR3 DNA sequence: TGTGTCAGCTCACCCGCAGCGGGAGGCCTCCACACCGGGGAGCTGTTTTTT.

The rearrangement joins TRBV5-1 to TRBJ2-2; 7 bases are a match to TRBD2. The CDR3 contains 15 residues. J lost 4 bases, V lost 1 base, and 4 bases had no gene match. In germline, CDR1 is SGHRS, CDR2 YFSETQ. CDR3 protein: CASSLILAATGELFF. The CDR3 bases are TGCGCCAGCAGCTTGATTCTAGCGGCCACCGGGGAGCTGTTTTTT. The full variable domain, rest sourced from reference TRBV5-1 and TRBJ2-2, is KAGVTQTPRYLIKTRGQQVTLSCSPISGHRSVSWYQQTPGQGLQFLFEYFSETQRNKGNFPGRFSGRQFSNSRSEMNVSTLELGDSALYLCASSLILAATGELFFGEGSRLTVL.

This clonotype was found a few times. The rearrangement links TRBV5-4 to TRBJ2-3; 8 nucleotides line up with TRBD2. CDR1 and CDR2 (germline): SGHNT, YYREEE (reference sequence). V lost 4 bases, J lost 4 bases, and 8 bases stayed unmatched. This CDR3 has 15 amino acids. CDR3 sequence reads: CASSPPGLEADTQYF. The CDR3 bases are TGTGCCAGCAGCCCACCGGGACTAGAAGCAGATACGCAGTATTTT.

This clonotype was seen a few times. The chain links TRBV4-2 to TRBJ2-1; 10 nucleotides align to TRBD2. The junction had 8 bases not matched to a gene; V was cut back by 2 bases and J by 7 bases. There are 16 residues in the CDR3. From germline, CDR1 is LGHNA and CDR2 YNFKEQ. The CDR3 bases are TGTGCCAGCAGCCAAATAATGTCTAGCGGGAGTAATGAGCAGTTCTTC. It is translated as CASSQIMSSGSNEQFF.

The genes are TRBV7-9 and TRBJ2-2, with TRBD2 identical over 8 bases. The length of the CDR3 is 14 residues. In germline, CDR1 is SEHNR, CDR2 FQNEAQ (reference sequence). The V and J ends lost 3 bases and 7 bases, in that order; junction bases with no gene match: 4. The CDR3: CASSFSGSIGELFF. The CDR3 DNA reads as TGTGCCAGCAGCTTCAGCGGGAGCATCGGGGAGCTGTTTTTT.

The sample holds a few counts of this clonotype. V usage is TRBV6-2 or TRBV6-3 and J usage is TRBJ2-2; no reliable D call. V was pared by 7 bases and J by 4 bases, with 13 bases between. The CDR3 runs 14 residues. CDR1 MNHEY and CDR2 SVGEGT come from the germline V gene. CDR3 sequence: CASNKPFPTGELFF. CDR3 in DNA: TGTGCCAGCAACAAACCATTTCCCACCGGGGAGCTGTTTTTT.

The rearrangement uses TRBV6-5 and TRBJ2-2; no clear D. The germline V gene has CDR1 MNHEY and CDR2 SVGAGI. The CDR3 has 14 residues. Trimming left V 0 bases short and J 5 bases short, with 7 bases between. The CDR3 bases are TGTGCCAGCAGTTACTCTAGGGTAACCGGGGAGCTGTTTTTT. This translates into CASSYSRVTGELFF.

The chain joins TRBV7-2 to TRBJ1-1; D not certain. V was cut by 1 base and J by 3 bases, with 9 bases left in between. The CDR3 extends over 14 amino acids. Per germline, CDR1 SGHTA and CDR2 FQGNSA. The CDR3 DNA reads TGTGCCAGCAGCTTAGACACTCTATACACTGAAGCTTTCTTT. Translated: CASSLDTLYTEAFF.

In this sample, this clonotype turned up a few times. The V call is TRBV10-3, the J call TRBJ1-2, with D unclear. The CDR3 has 12 amino acids. Germline V gene data show CDR1 as ENHRY and CDR2 as SYGVKD. Between the trimmed V and J ends, which lost 2 bases and 8 bases, there was a span of 9 bases. CDR3 sequence reads: CAISEEGRGYTF. The CDR3, as DNA: TGTGCCATCAGTGAGGAGGGAAGAGGCTACACCTTC.

This clonotype has more than one count but fewer than ten. V and J are TRBV7-2 and TRBJ2-3, with 7 nucleotides matching TRBD2. There are 15 residues in the CDR3. Germline V gives CDR1 SGHTA, CDR2 FQGNSA. V lost 4 bases to trimming and J lost 4 bases; unmatched junction nucleotides: 8. CDR3 coding DNA: TGTGCCAGCAGCTGGAAAGCGGGAAGGTCAGATACGCAGTATTTT. It yields the protein CASSWKAGRSDTQYF.

Many counts were recorded for this clonotype. This rearrangement joins TRBV7-2 to TRBJ2-4, with TRBD1 as a possible D gene (6 bases). The V gene lost 0 bases and the J gene lost 6 bases, with 9 bases spanning the gap. This CDR3 has 14 residues. In germline, CDR1 is SGHTA, CDR2 FQGNSA. The CDR3 sequence is CASSLAGQTNIQYF. DNA for the CDR3: TGTGCCAGCAGCTTAGCCGGACAGACAAACATTCAGTACTTC.

The sample holds one count of this clonotype. The chain recombines TRBV20-1 with TRBJ2-6; a weak D match, TRBD2 (6 bases). Germline lookup yields CDR1 DFQATT and CDR2 SNEGSKA (reference sequence). Trimming removed 4 bases at V and 1 base at J, with 20 bases between. The CDR3 runs to 18 residues. The CDR3 is CSAKGPRGGSSGANVLTF. DNA of the CDR3: TGCAGTGCTAAAGGGCCCCGTGGGGGGAGTTCTGGGGCCAACGTCCTGACTTTC.